Below are 30 T cell receptor beta chains sequenced from a single sample in a study of CD8 T cells in ankylosing spondylitis. TCRdb redid the calling of the 5' RACE reads with MiXCR, one entry per CDR3 protein. The sample gives under 170,000 distinct CDR3 sequences, under 55% of which show up once; around 15% is in the top ten. Sequenced material: synovial fluid, either unsorted or a sorted T cell fraction (not recorded which). The receptors stem from a male donor with ankylosing spondylitis.

The chain joins TRBV4-2 to TRBJ2-1, with TRBD2 matching 8 bases. CDR1 is LGHNA and CDR2 is YNFKEQ in the germline V gene. V trimming: 0 bases; J trimming: 4 bases; junction bases outside the gene matches: 11. This CDR3 has 18 amino acids. The CDR3: CASSQEYGGSGAYNEQFF. Here the CDR3 DNA reads TGTGCCAGCAGCCAAGAGTATGGGGGTAGCGGGGCTTACAATGAGCAGTTCTTC.

Here the CDR3 DNA reads TGTGCCAGCACCAACCTCTGGGGCGTGATTGTGGGGAGCAATCAGCCCCAGCATTTT. Protein sequence: CASTNLWGVIVGSNQPQHF. V is TRBV28 and J is TRBJ1-5, with a weak D call TRBD1 (5 bases). The length of the CDR3 is 19 residues. V shed 7 bases and J shed 1 base, with 26 bases lying between them. Looked up from germline, CDR1 is MDHEN and CDR2 is SYDVKM.

The chain carries TRBV9 and TRBJ2-5, with D perhaps given as TRBD1 or TRBD2 (5 bases each). The CDR3 extends over 13 amino acids. V lost 3 bases to trimming and J lost 10 bases, with 16 bases between them. The germline V gene has CDR1 SGDLS and CDR2 YYNGEE. The CDR3 bases are TGTGCCAGCAGCGGTAATAGCGAGGGGAACCAGTACTTC. Its translation is CASSGNSEGNQYF.

The chain carries TRBV7-9 and TRBJ1-6, with 8 positions matching TRBD1. V dropped 5 bases and J dropped 6; count of bases not matched to a gene: 6. The CDR3 is 15 residues long. CDR1 SEHNR and CDR2 FQNEAQ come from the germline V gene (reference sequence). The CDR3 DNA is TGTGCCAGCAGCCGAGGGACAGGACCTAATTCACCCCTCCACTTT. It yields the protein CASSRGTGPNSPLHF. Drawing the rest from reference TRBV7-9 and TRBJ1-6, the complete variable domain is DTGVSQNPRHKITKRGQNVTFRCDPISEHNRLYWYRQTLGQGPEFLTYFQNEAQLEKSRLLSDRFSAERPKGSFSTLEIQRTEQGDSAMYLCASSRGTGPNSPLHFGNGTRLTVT.

The gene calls are TRBV6-2 or TRBV6-3 and TRBJ1-1; 7 bases are shared with TRBD1. V shed 7 bases and J 7 bases; nucleotides not matched to a gene: 12. CDR3 length equals 14 residues. The germline CDR1 and CDR2 sequences are MNHEY and SVGEGT. CDR3 residues: CASIPTTGRIEAFF. The CDR3 DNA reads as TGTGCCAGCATACCGACGACAGGGAGGATTGAAGCTTTCTTT.

This clonotype was picked up a small number of times. The chain recombines TRBV5-1 with TRBJ1-2; TRBD1 agrees at 7 bases. This CDR3 comprises 12 residues. Looked up from germline, CDR1 is SGHRS and CDR2 is YFSETQ. V lost 4 bases, J lost 8 bases, and 5 bases stayed unmatched. CDR3 in DNA: TGCGCCAGCAGCGGAGGGACAGACGGCTACACCTTC. This sequence encodes CASSGGTDGYTF.

The V gene is TRBV5-1, the J gene TRBJ1-5; D not certain. V gave up 2 bases and J gave up 3 bases, with 6 bases separating them. Germline CDR1 and CDR2: SGHRS and YFSETQ. The CDR3 has 13 amino acids. The CDR3 DNA follows: TGCGCCAGCAGCTTATTGCCCAATCAGCCCCAGCATTTT. The encoded protein is CASSLLPNQPQHF.

The chain carries TRBV2 and TRBJ2-7; TRBD1 agrees at 7 bases. The trim removed 3 bases at V and 0 bases at J, leaving 11 bases unmatched. The CDR3 length is 17 residues. Germline V CDR1 and CDR2: SNHLY, FYNNEI. CDR3: CASSDPLRQGRSYEQYF. The CDR3 nucleotides read TGTGCCAGCAGTGACCCCCTCCGACAGGGTCGCTCCTACGAGCAGTACTTC.

This clonotype appeared once. V and J are TRBV4-3 and TRBJ1-1; the D gene is possibly TRBD1 (6 bases). The V end lost 4 bases, the J end lost 1 base, and 22 bases lay between the germline ends. The V gene's germline CDR1 is LGHNA and CDR2 YSLEER. The CDR3 totals 18 residues. CDR3 sequence (DNA): TGCGCCAGCAGCCCCCGGACAGCCACTAACCCCCGGAACACTGAAGCTTTCTTT. It codes for CASSPRTATNPRNTEAFF.

This clonotype was observed a handful of times. The chain uses TRBV12-3 or TRBV12-4 and TRBJ2-1, with D possibly being TRBD1 (6 bases). Trimming cost V 5 bases and J 8 bases, with 28 bases left between them. This CDR3 is 18 amino acids long. As DNA, the CDR3 is TGTGCCAGCAGTCCCCCGCGAGCCGCCGGGACAAAGAACTATGAGCAGTTCTTC. This sequence encodes CASSPPRAAGTKNYEQFF.

This clonotype was picked up many times. The rearrangement links TRBV4-2 to TRBJ1-4; D gene ambiguous. Per germline, CDR1 LGHNA and CDR2 YNFKEQ. With 5 bases removed from V and 3 bases from J, the gap between germline ends came to 10 bases. This CDR3 spans 14 amino acids. This CDR3 is CASSDPPANEKLFF. CDR3 sequence (DNA): TGTGCCAGCAGCGACCCTCCAGCTAATGAAAAACTGTTTTTT.

This clonotype was seen ten or more times. The chain carries TRBV6-4 and TRBJ2-7; maybe TRBD2 (5 bases). This CDR3 has 14 residues. CDR1 and CDR2 from the germline V gene are MRHNA and SNTAGT. V was clipped by 3 bases and J by 11 bases, with 20 bases between them. The CDR3 region is CASSEGSESSIKYF. The CDR3 DNA reads as TGTGCCAGCAGTGAAGGTTCGGAGTCTAGCATAAAGTACTTC.

The chain joins TRBV7-9 to TRBJ2-7; TRBD2 agrees at 14 bases. The CDR3 totals 16 residues. Germline V CDR1 and CDR2: SEHNR, FQNEAQ (reference sequence). The ends lost 5 bases at V and 4 bases at J; junction bases unmatched: 7. The DNA of the CDR3 is TGTGCCAGCAGCACCCCGGGGACTAGCGGGAGATACGAGCAGTACTTC. It codes for CASSTPGTSGRYEQYF.

The table lists this clonotype with many counts. This chain connects TRBV6-5 to TRBJ1-2; weak D call: TRBD1 (5 bases). The CDR3 has 14 residues. Germline V lookup: CDR1 MNHEY, CDR2 SVGAGI. V lost 6 bases to trimming and J lost 2 bases, with 13 bases between them. Here the CDR3 reads CASSPMGGNYGYTF. Here the CDR3 DNA reads TGTGCCAGCAGCCCAATGGGGGGAAACTATGGCTACACCTTC.

The chain recombines TRBV27 with TRBJ1-6, with TRBD1 matching over 7 bases. With 2 bases clipped from V and 17 bases from J, the junction kept 9 bases outside the gene matches. Germline values: CDR1 MNHEY, CDR2 SMNVEV (reference sequence). The CDR3 sequence is 13 residues long. CDR3 loop: CASSLRVGQPIHF. CDR3 bases: TGTGCCAGCAGTTTAAGGGTGGGACAGCCGATCCACTTT.

The chain recombines TRBV11-3 with TRBJ2-7; possibly TRBD2 for D (7 bases). Germline V gene lookup returns CDR1 SGHNT and CDR2 YENEEA. Trimming took 5 bases from V and 0 from J, leaving 14 bases between them. CDR3 length equals 15 residues. The CDR3 here is CASSALGGPSYEQYF. DNA of the CDR3: TGTGCCAGCAGCGCCCTCGGGGGGCCCTCCTACGAGCAGTACTTC.

The chain links TRBV20-1 to TRBJ2-5; 11 positions match TRBD2. CDR1 and CDR2 (germline): DFQATT, SNEGSKA (reference sequence). The CDR3 loop spans 14 amino acids. The trim removed 0 bases at V and 3 bases at J, leaving 0 bases unmatched. CDR3 region: CSARELAGEETQYF. For the CDR3, the DNA is TGCAGTGCTAGAGAACTAGCGGGGGAAGAGACCCAGTACTTC.

The chain couples TRBV27 to TRBJ2-7; the D is unclear. Germline V gene data show CDR1 as MNHEY and CDR2 as SMNVEV (reference sequence). The CDR3 is made up of 14 amino acids. Trimming took off 2 bases at V and 2 bases at J, with 10 bases between the two ends. The CDR3: CASSLISEAYEQYF. CDR3 DNA: TGTGCCAGCAGTTTAATTTCGGAAGCCTACGAGCAGTACTTC.

This chain connects TRBV10-3 to TRBJ2-7; TRBD2 is a possible D gene (5 bases). V was clipped by 6 bases and J by 0 bases, with 6 bases between them. The CDR3 spans 12 residues. In germline, CDR1 is ENHRY, CDR2 SYGVKD. The chain's CDR3 is CAISDYSYEQYF. The CDR3 DNA reads TGTGCCATCAGCGACTACTCCTACGAGCAGTACTTC.

This sequence joins TRBV4-1 and TRBJ2-7; 8 nucleotides match TRBD1. J lost 7 bases, V lost 0 bases, and 14 bases had no gene match. Germline V gene sequence: CDR1 MGHRA, CDR2 YSYEKL. The length of the CDR3 is 17 residues. CDR3 in amino acids: CASSQDLYRGFSGEQYF. DNA for the CDR3: TGCGCCAGCAGCCAAGATCTGTACAGGGGGTTTTCTGGAGAGCAGTACTTC.

A few counts support this clonotype. The CDR3 DNA sequence: TGTGCCAGCAGTAACGGGGGGGCCAACACTGAAGCTTTCTTT. Translation gives CASSNGGANTEAFF. The chain links TRBV6-5 to TRBJ1-1, with D tentatively TRBD1 (6 bases). Looked up from germline, CDR1 is MNHEY and CDR2 is SVGAGI. V was clipped by 5 bases and J by 2 bases, with 12 bases between them. This CDR3 is built from 14 residues.

This clonotype was observed a handful of times. The CDR3 region has the DNA TGTGCCAGCAGCCATAGTAGGGAACTAGCACTGGCCTACGAGCAGTACTTC. Amino acid sequence: CASSHSRELALAYEQYF. The gene calls are TRBV3-1 and TRBJ2-7, with a tentative D call TRBD2 (6 bases). The CDR3 contains 17 residues. Germline V gene data show CDR1 as LGHDT and CDR2 as YNNKEL (reference sequence). V shed 3 bases and J shed 2 bases, with 20 bases lying between them.

This clonotype was counted only a few times. The chain combines TRBV27 with TRBJ1-1; the D is unclear. Per germline, CDR1 MNHEY and CDR2 SMNVEV (reference sequence). CDR3 length: 16 residues. V lost 5 bases and J 0 bases, leaving 16 bases between the germline ends. CDR3 loop: CASSAGLTRMNTEAFF. The CDR3 bases are TGTGCCAGCAGTGCCGGACTAACGAGAATGAACACTGAAGCTTTCTTT.

The chain couples TRBV3-1 to TRBJ2-1, with TRBD1 identical over 8 bases. This CDR3 has 16 residues. Trimming removed 2 bases from V and 5 bases from J; junction bases left unmatched: 8. The germline V gene has CDR1 LGHDT and CDR2 YNNKEL (reference sequence). The CDR3 DNA reads TGTGCCAGCAGCCAAAACCCCGGACAGGGTCACAATGAGCAGTTCTTC. Protein product: CASSQNPGQGHNEQFF.

This clonotype was seen more than once but under ten times. The rearrangement uses TRBV25-1 and TRBJ2-1; D is ambiguous. This CDR3 has 12 amino acids. V dropped 4 bases and J dropped 4 bases, with 5 bases sitting between them. Looked up from germline, CDR1 is MGHDK and CDR2 is SYGVNS. CDR3 protein: CASSVVYNEQFF. The CDR3 nucleotides are TGTGCCAGCAGTGTAGTTTACAATGAGCAGTTCTTC.

This chain links TRBV20-1 with TRBJ1-2, with 8 bases lining up with TRBD1. Trimming removed 6 bases from V and 2 bases from J; junction bases left unmatched: 8. Germline CDR1 and CDR2: DFQATT and SNEGSKA (reference sequence). There are 14 residues in the CDR3. CDR3 nucleotides: TGCAGTGCGGACCGGACAGGGCCAAACTATGGCTACACCTTC. Its protein is CSADRTGPNYGYTF.

The chain uses TRBV27 and TRBJ2-7; D may match TRBD1 or TRBD2 (5 bases each). The CDR3 spans 16 residues. V lost 1 base and J 3 bases, leaving 16 bases between the germline ends. The germline V gene has CDR1 MNHEY and CDR2 SMNVEV (reference sequence). The CDR3 protein is CASSLFPGPPLYEQYF. DNA for the CDR3: TGTGCCAGCAGTTTATTTCCGGGACCACCCCTCTACGAGCAGTACTTC.

This clonotype was picked up a small number of times. CDR3 sequence: CASSDGGGEQFF. CDR3 nucleotide sequence: TGTGCCAGCAGTGACGGTGGGGGTGAGCAGTTCTTC. The chain has TRBV2 and TRBJ2-1, with D possibly being TRBD1 or TRBD2 (5 bases each). This CDR3 has 12 amino acids. From germline, CDR1 is SNHLY and CDR2 FYNNEI. V was pared by 3 bases and J by 9 bases, with 9 bases between.

This sequence joins TRBV5-1 and TRBJ2-7, with D possibly being TRBD1 (6 bases). This CDR3 is built from 14 residues. Trimming cost V 4 bases and J 5 bases, with 16 bases left between them. Germline V lookup: CDR1 SGHRS, CDR2 YFSETQ. The CDR3 DNA is TGCGCCAGCAGCCCACGACAGGTTATGGACGAGCAGTACTTC. It codes for CASSPRQVMDEQYF.

This clonotype was seen a few times. The chain employs TRBV18 and TRBJ2-7, with TRBD2 matching over 7 bases. The CDR3 runs 15 residues. Germline values: CDR1 KGHSH, CDR2 LQKENI. Trimming at V came to 6 bases and at J to 3 bases, leaving 11 bases not matched to a gene. This CDR3 reads CASSLRIWGGYEQYF. The CDR3 nucleotides are TGTGCCAGCTCGCTCAGGATATGGGGGGGCTACGAGCAGTACTTC.